A single TCR beta chain is shown here with its context. Its target is unknown. This may come from a read error, since a much larger clone is one base off. This sample is drawn from a study of T-cell reconstitution after alpha-beta-depleted transplantation in children. Study-level findings and limits: Reports say that about two months after transplant, the alpha-beta T cells came out of several hundred graft clones that had expanded. The study traced high day-60 TCRbeta diversity in some patients to surviving recipient T cells and thymic progenitors. T-cell counts and diversity at one year following transplant were attributed mainly to newly produced T cells.

The CDR3 has 13 amino acids. Trimming removed 0 bases from V and 0 bases from J, with 6 bases in between. The germline V gene encodes CDR1 DFQATT and CDR2 SNEGSKA (reference sequence). TCRbeta library preparation incorporated unique molecular identifiers. TCRdb itself ran the PCR reads through MiXCR, one entry per CDR3 protein. The data show about 580,000 distinct CDR3 sequences, 23% seen once. This clonotype was obtained from a boy under two years old who had a stem cell transplant for acute myeloid leukemia, so the T cells may come from the graft donor. The chain employs TRBV20-1 and TRBJ2-7; D gene ambiguous. The sequencing here drew on PBMCs, mostly from graft donor cells, taken 360 days after TCRalphabeta/CD19-depleted stem cell transplant. CDR3 nucleotides: TGCAGTGCTAGAGAAGTCAGCTCCTACGAGCAGTACTTC. It specifies CSAREVSSYEQYF.